This TCR beta chain emerged from a study of blood T cell repertoires in COVID-19 (dated by TCRdb to the early 2020s). Describing the broader study: The collaborator samples originated in the United States, Italy and Spain and spanned the acute and convalescent phases of COVID-19. The material from the prospective study consisted of cDNA or gDNA derived from T cells, B-cell-depleted T cells, or PBMCs. The dataset comprised deeply sampled blood TCRbeta repertoires from subjects exposed to, actively infected with, or recovered from COVID-19. The repertoires were made available in a free public database intended to serve as a resource for research on the immune response to SARS-CoV-2. Samples were obtained from the ongoing ImmuneRACE study (first 160 participants) and from 1,000 to 1,500 subjects provided by 6 global collaborators. A de-identified subject ID, COVID-19 status, age in years and sex were almost always included in the sample metadata. Where available, HLA class I and class II types were obtained from metadata supplied by the sample provider rather than from assay-based typing.

Participants in the prospective study were enrolled through a virtual design, were aged about 18 to 89 years, and lived in roughly 26 United States geographic areas. To assign participants to cohorts, the prospective study relied on clinical history that participants themselves reported in a screening survey and a study questionnaire. Recovered participants in ImmuneRACE Cohort 3 were defined as having two consecutive negative NP/OP PCR tests, clearance from a healthcare professional, or resolution of symptoms. Each participant in the prospective study had whole blood, serum and a nasopharyngeal or oropharyngeal swab collected by mobile phlebotomists. Prospective study participants could optionally give additional blood draws and questionnaires over an approximately two-month period. Before DNA extraction, blood samples from the prospective study were shipped at room temperature or frozen. The research as a whole found: The amount of clinical and demographic metadata varied by source and participant and was provided uncurated.

About this clone: The target of this receptor is not known. No base-level quality is on record; no much larger clone is a single base apart.

TCRbeta CDR3 regions were amplified from genomic DNA by means of the immunoSEQ Assay, a bias-controlled multiplex PCR. The original methods were these. The number of nucleated cells in each sample was estimated from the amplification of reference gene primers within the assay. To quantify the absolute abundance of each unique TCRbeta CDR3 rearrangement, sequence reads were collapsed and filtered. For each sample, productive Simpson clonality was calculated as the square root of Simpson's diversity index across productive rearrangements. TCRdb provides this immuneACCESS table in a form limited to in-frame rearrangements. Some clones are lacking; in checked studies, under half of them reflect an unresolved V gene, and why the rest are absent is not known. The D gene and trimming were derived from the DNA, and the V and J assignments and clone size from that table. The sample includes about 130,000 clones, with 78% observed a single time. The leading ten clones occupy just over 6% of the sample.

The sequence was obtained from a woman aged 45-60 years who had recovered from COVID-19. Sequencing was carried out using PBMCs or T cells enriched from blood (not recorded which).

The CDR3 in this case is CASSQQGSQETQYF. The DNA is as follows: TGCGCCAGCAGCCAACAGGGGTCCCAAGAGACCCAGTACTTC. The V and J segments used are TRBV4-1 and TRBJ2-5; a tentative D call is TRBD1 (6 bases match). Including the terminal cysteine and phenylalanine, the CDR3 comprises 14 residues. The retained sequence is limited to the CDR3, 42 bases, with the frame set at the first base. CDR1 MGHRA and CDR2 YSYEKL are derived from the germline V gene. Relative to germline, V is 2 bases shorter and J is 1 base shorter, with 8 bases between their ends.